This T cell receptor (beta chain) is drawn from a study of tumor and adjacent non-tumor tissue in lung cancer. Looking at the study overall: There were some 11 adenocarcinoma, a couple of squamous cell carcinoma and 1 small cell lung cancer cases.

The library came from three nested PCR rounds adapted from ARM-PCR protocols. One entry per CDR3 protein, called by TCRdb with MiXCR from the multiplex PCR reads. The table includes 90,000 to 120,000 distinct CDR3 sequences, 50% to 70% detected once. As regards this clonotype: What it binds is not known. At one end the junction does not follow the germline gene, possibly because of a read error.

Study-level points and caveats: Tumor repertoires had a smaller top 100 clone share than normal lung. Significantly higher TCR diversity was found in tumor than normal lung.

No cell sorting was done before RNA was extracted from the tissue. This non-tumor lung sample came from over 3 cm beyond the tumor edge. Germline loops: CDR1 DFQATT, CDR2 SNEGSKA (reference sequence). The CDR3 contains 14 residues. Sequencing used distant non-tumor lung tissue. The chain uses TRBV20-1 and TRBJ2-1; D may correspond to TRBD1 or TRBD2 (6 bases each). The sequence came from a man aged 30 to 39 with non-small cell lung cancer. CDR3 in DNA: TGCAGTGCCCCTTCCGGGGGCGACTACGATGAACAGTTCTTC. It translates to CSAPSGGDYDEQFF.